The source of this TCR beta chain is a study of shared clonotypes between healthy human individuals. Study-wide results and limits: Naive subsets typically showed greater estimated richness than memory subsets.

Naive CD8 cells comprised CD45RO-negative, CCR7-positively selected cells, excluding terminally differentiated effector memory CD45RA+ cells. Assay execution took place at the deep level. Genomic DNA from each subset was divided evenly over several immunoSEQ plates. Assay used: immunoSEQ multiplex PCR; TCRdb lists only in-frame clones, some missing. The repertoire has 1.5 million to 2.5 million clones, about 95% of them found once; the top ten carry roughly 1%. In regard to this clone: What it binds is unknown. Other DNA sequences in the same sample also yield this CDR3.

This sequence was found in a man younger than 30 in good health. The sample taken for sequencing was naive CD8+ T cells sorted from blood.

CDR3 in amino acids: CASSSGLAGGYEQYF. CDR3 sequence (DNA): TGTGCCAGCAGTTCGGGACTAGCGGGGGGTTACGAGCAGTACTTC. V usage is TRBV27 and J usage is TRBJ2-7, with 15 bases that match TRBD2. After removal of 4 bases from V and 4 bases from J, the junction contained 2 bases not matched to a gene. The CDR3 extends over 15 amino acids. CDR1 and CDR2 (germline): MNHEY, SMNVEV (reference sequence).